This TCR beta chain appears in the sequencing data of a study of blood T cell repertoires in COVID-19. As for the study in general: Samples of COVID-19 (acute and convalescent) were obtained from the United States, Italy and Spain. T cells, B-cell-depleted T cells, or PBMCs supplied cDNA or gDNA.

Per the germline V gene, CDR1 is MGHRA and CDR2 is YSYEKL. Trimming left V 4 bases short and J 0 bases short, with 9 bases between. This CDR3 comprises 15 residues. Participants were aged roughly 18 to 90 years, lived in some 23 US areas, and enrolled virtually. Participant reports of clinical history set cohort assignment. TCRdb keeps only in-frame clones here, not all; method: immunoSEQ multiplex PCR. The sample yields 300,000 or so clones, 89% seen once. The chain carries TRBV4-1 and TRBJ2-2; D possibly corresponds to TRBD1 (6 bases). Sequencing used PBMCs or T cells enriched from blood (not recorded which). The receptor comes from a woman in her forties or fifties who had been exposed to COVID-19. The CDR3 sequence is CASSRRDTNTGELFF. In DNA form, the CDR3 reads TGCGCCAGCAGCCGACGGGACACGAACACCGGGGAGCTGTTTTTT.